The 11 T cell receptor beta chains below come from one sample, sequenced in a study of human T cells and chemical hapten exposure (TCRdb year 2021). The method was RACE. Sequenced on a NextSeq 500. TCRdb reanalyzed the raw reads on its own, using fastp at Q25 for trimming and MiXCR for clone calling, and kept in-frame beta chains. Every entry covers one CDR3 protein and lists the most common genes and DNA from its rows. The table for this sample lists some 97,000 distinct CDR3 sequences; 27% of them were counted only once. Clones ranked in the top ten supply 10% of the sample. The time point tag for this specimen amounts to: patch test 3, about 24 weeks after DPC sensitization. Explained via the paper, the treatment or condition label denotes: therapeutic diphenylcyclopropenone sensitization with weekly scalp DPC. This specimen was whole blood, taken in connection with sensitization to the hapten diphenylcyclopropenone (DPC). All receptors derive from a man between 40 and 49 years old with alopecia areata. Some clones in this sample may be carry-over from other donors' samples.

CDR3 region: CASSGQTGQGAREQYF. CDR3 DNA sequence: TGTGCCAGCAGTGGGCAAACGGGACAGGGGGCTAGGGAGCAGTACTTC. This sequence joins TRBV2 and TRBJ2-7; 12 bases agree with TRBD1. Germline CDR1 is SNHLY and CDR2 is FYNNEI. The V and J ends lost 4 bases and 7 bases, in that order; junction bases with no gene match: 11. This CDR3 region has 16 residues.

A few counts support this clonotype. The chain combines TRBV27 with TRBJ2-7, with TRBD1 matching over 8 bases. Germline CDR1 is MNHEY and CDR2 is SMNVEV (reference sequence). With V trimmed by 6 bases and J by 6 bases, 13 bases remained unmatched. The CDR3 spans 15 residues. CDR3 bases: TGTGCCAGCAGAAGCTCACAGGGGGTCCTGGTCGAGCAGTACTTC. Translating it yields CASRSSQGVLVEQYF.

This clonotype was seen a few times. The chain uses TRBV28 and TRBJ1-1, with a tentative D call TRBD1 (5 bases). Trimming removed 3 bases from V and 6 bases from J, with 11 bases in between. This CDR3 has 13 amino acids. Germline CDR1 and CDR2: MDHEN and SYDVKM. The CDR3 reads CASSFSGTSEAFF. CDR3 coding DNA: TGTGCCAGCAGTTTCAGCGGGACCTCTGAAGCTTTCTTT.

The table lists this clonotype with a few counts. The chain employs TRBV7-9 and TRBJ2-2; D is perhaps TRBD2 (5 bases). Per the germline V gene, CDR1 is SEHNR and CDR2 is FQNEAQ (reference sequence). CDR3 length: 15 amino acids. This CDR3 reads CASSPRLHLSGELFF. The CDR3 DNA reads TGTGCGTCTTCACCGCGACTACATTTGAGCGGGGAGCTGTTTTTT. The full variable domain, rest sourced from reference TRBV7-9 and TRBJ2-2, is DTGVSQNPRHKITKRGQNVTFRCDPISEHNRLYWYRQTLGQGPEFLTYFQNEAQLEKSRLLSDRFSAERPKGSFSTLEIQRTEQGDSAMYLCASSPRLHLSGELFFGEGSRLTVL.

The chain carries TRBV10-3 and TRBJ2-7; no definite D call. With 2 bases removed from V and 0 bases from J, the gap between germline ends came to 5 bases. The CDR3 extends over 13 amino acids. Per the germline V gene, CDR1 is ENHRY and CDR2 is SYGVKD. The CDR3 reads CAISEEPSYEQYF. The CDR3 bases are TGTGCCATCAGTGAGGAGCCCTCCTACGAGCAGTACTTC.

This clonotype was seen more than once but under ten times. An end of the junction does not agree with germline; a read error may underlie this. The chain combines TRBV7-9 with TRBJ1-4; TRBD1 aligns across 10 bases. The germline CDR1 and CDR2 sequences are SEHNR and FQNEAQ (reference sequence). The CDR3 has 13 amino acids. CDR3 residues: CASSLGTGEKPFF. The CDR3 nucleotides are TGTGCCAGCTCTTTGGGGACAGGGGAAAAACCGTTTTTT.

This clonotype was counted at least ten times. V usage is TRBV28 and J usage is TRBJ2-4, with D possibly matching TRBD1 (5 bases). CDR1 MDHEN and CDR2 SYDVKM come from the germline V gene. The CDR3 loop spans 15 amino acids. The V end lost 7 bases, the J end lost 0 bases, and 13 bases lay between the germline ends. The CDR3 DNA sequence: TGTGCCAGCACAGGGTTAGGGCTAGCCAAAAACATTCAGTACTTC. Translation: CASTGLGLAKNIQYF. The full variable domain, rest sourced from reference TRBV28 and TRBJ2-4, is DVKVTQSSRYLVKRTGEKVFLECVQDMDHENMFWYRQDPGLGLRLIYFSYDVKMKEKGDIPEGYSVSREKKERFSLILESASTNQTSMYLCASTGLGLAKNIQYFGAGTRLSVL.

This clonotype came up a few times. V and J are TRBV7-9 and TRBJ2-1, with 12 bases aligning to TRBD1. J was trimmed by 10 bases and V by 2 bases; bases with no gene match: 9. CDR1 SEHNR and CDR2 FQNEAQ come from the germline V gene (reference sequence). The CDR3 extends over 16 amino acids. CDR3 DNA sequence: TGTGCCAGCAGCTTAAACGGGGGACAGGGGGCAGGGGAGCAGTTCTTC. This sequence encodes CASSLNGGQGAGEQFF.

This clonotype has just a few counts. The chain employs TRBV7-9 and TRBJ2-3; 8 bases map to TRBD2. This CDR3 spans 14 amino acids. V shed 8 bases and J 0 bases; nucleotides not matched to a gene: 4. Germline-derived CDR1 and CDR2 are SEHNR and FQNEAQ (reference sequence). The CDR3 region is CASLSGGSTDTQYF. The CDR3, as DNA: TGTGCCAGCTTGAGCGGGGGTAGCACAGATACGCAGTATTTT.

The rearrangement links TRBV9 to TRBJ2-1; 10 bases align to TRBD2. CDR3 length: 16 residues. Trimming removed 4 bases from V and 6 bases from J; junction bases left unmatched: 10. Germline CDR1 SGDLS, CDR2 YYNGEE. CDR3 residues: CASSLERGLASNEQFF. CDR3 DNA sequence: TGTGCCAGCAGCTTAGAAAGGGGACTAGCGAGCAATGAGCAGTTCTTC.

The genes are TRBV6-1 and TRBJ2-5; 7 bases align to TRBD1. Germline loops: CDR1 MNHNS, CDR2 SASEGT. This CDR3 comprises 15 residues. V was clipped by 6 bases and J by 4 bases; unmatched bases: 11. CDR3 protein: CASSVQGFSRETQYF. Written as DNA, the CDR3 is TGTGCCAGCAGCGTACAGGGGTTTTCCCGAGAGACCCAGTACTTC.